The rows below give T cell receptor beta chains drawn from one sample of a study of somatic mutations in cytotoxic T cells in rheumatoid arthritis. Data came from immunoSEQ multiplex PCR; TCRdb stores just in-frame clones and leaves some out. The sample lists some 7,000 clones, 80% to 90% seen once, with roughly 25% in the top ten. The sample taken for sequencing was CD8+ T cells sorted from blood. The receptors derive from a woman aged 70-85 years with rheumatoid arthritis. The CDR3 runs from the conserved cysteine through the conserved F or W. D genes are given only for firm matches. The size field is filled for only some rows; it gives once, few, many or a size class.

abundance,j_gene,v_gene,d_gene,CDR3aa,CDR3nt
-,TRBJ2-5,TRBV5-4,TRBD2,CASSPGLTKETQYF,TGTGCCAGCAGCCCGGGACTAACTAAAGAGACCCAGTACTTC
-,TRBJ2-3,TRBV6-1,TRBD2,CASSDTSGKADTQYF,TGTGCCAGCAGTGATACTAGCGGGAAGGCAGATACGCAGTATTTT
-,TRBJ1-5,TRBV27,-,CASSPPWGGPNQPQHF,TGTGCCAGCAGTCCTCCATGGGGGGGACCAAATCAGCCCCAGCATTTT
once,TRBJ2-1,TRBV7-6,TRBD2,CASSLILAGNTYNEQFF,TGTGCCAGCAGCTTAATTCTAGCGGGGAATACGTACAATGAGCAGTTCTTC
-,TRBJ2-7,TRBV5-1,-,CASSLTVFYEQYF,TGCGCCAGCAGTTTGACAGTTTTCTACGAGCAGTACTTC
once,TRBJ1-5,TRBV19,TRBD1,CASMGQGFLSNQPQHF,TGTGCCAGTATGGGACAGGGGTTCTTGAGCAATCAGCCCCAGCATTTT
-,TRBJ2-4,TRBV9,-,CASSGRFGDIQYF,TGTGCCAGTAGCGGACGATTCGGGGACATTCAGTACTTC
-,TRBJ2-3,TRBV7-9,-,CASSFPPTTDTQYF,TGTGCCAGCAGCTTCCCGCCTACCACAGATACGCAGTATTTT
once,TRBJ2-7,TRBV7-8,-,CASSPRGLFEQYF,TGTGCCAGCAGCCCCAGGGGTTTGTTCGAGCAGTACTTC
-,TRBJ2-5,TRBV7-9,-,CASSLVRAVETQYF,TGTGCCAGCAGCTTAGTCAGGGCCGTGGAGACCCAGTACTTC
once,TRBJ2-2,TRBV7-9,-,CASSTPLRGTGELFF,TGTGCCAGCAGCACTCCTCTCAGGGGTACCGGGGAGCTGTTTTTT
-,TRBJ2-2,TRBV7-2,TRBD2,CASSLPPPGLANTGELFF,TGTGCCAGCAGCCTACCCCCCCCGGGACTAGCGAACACCGGGGAGCTGTTTTTT
-,TRBJ1-4,TRBV9,TRBD1,CASSAWGTGVEKLFF,TGTGCCAGCAGCGCGTGGGGGACAGGGGTTGAAAAACTGTTTTTT
-,TRBJ2-1,TRBV11-2,TRBD2,CASSLAGGRSYNEQFF,TGTGCCAGCAGCTTAGCGGGCGGGAGGTCCTACAATGAGCAGTTCTTC
-,TRBJ1-1,TRBV6-1,TRBD1,CASVGGGQNTEAFF,TGTGCCAGTGTTGGAGGGGGCCAGAACACTGAAGCTTTCTTT
-,TRBJ2-4,TRBV9,-,CASSGRFGDIQYF,TGTGCCAGCAGCGGACGATTCGGGGACATTCAGTACTTC
-,TRBJ1-5,TRBV4-3,-,CASSQVWPWADNQPQHF,TGCGCCAGCAGCCAAGTGTGGCCTTGGGCTGACAATCAGCCCCAGCATTTT
-,TRBJ1-2,TRBV11-3,-,CASSRNFLGSGYGYTF,TGTGCCAGCAGCCGTAATTTCCTGGGTTCCGGGTATGGCTACACCTTC
-,TRBJ2-3,TRBV27,TRBD1,CASSPRDRGTDTQYF,TGTGCCAGCAGCCCTCGCGACAGGGGTACAGATACGCAGTATTTT
-,TRBJ2-7,TRBV7-9,-,CASSPLDSYEQYF,TGTGCCAGCAGCCCGCTAGACTCCTACGAGCAGTACTTC
-,TRBJ1-1,TRBV11-3,-,CASSLARWTEAFF,TGTGCCAGCAGCTTAGCCAGATGGACTGAAGCTTTCTTT
-,TRBJ2-2,TRBV6-4,-,CASSDQEDTGELFF,TGTGCCAGCAGTGACCAGGAGGACACCGGGGAGCTGTTTTTT
-,TRBJ1-5,TRBV19,-,CASTADIGQPQHF,TGTGCCAGTACGGCGGACATAGGCCAGCCCCAGCATTTT
-,TRBJ1-2,TRBV4-1,TRBD1,CASSQAMTGGRGYTF,TGCGCCAGCAGCCAAGCCATGACAGGGGGCCGTGGCTACACCTTC
-,TRBJ2-1,TRBV9,-,CASSVVGGVPGEQFF,TGTGCCAGCAGCGTAGTGGGGGGAGTGCCGGGGGAGCAGTTCTTC
few,TRBJ2-1,TRBV27,TRBD2,CASRPGGSYNEQFF,TGTGCCAGCAGGCCGGGGGGCTCCTACAATGAGCAGTTCTTC
-,TRBJ1-1,TRBV11-3,-,CASSFGGGTEAFF,TGTGCCAGCAGTTTTGGGGGCGGGACTGAAGCTTTCTTT
-,TRBJ1-5,TRBV5-6,-,CASSGGLSNQPQHF,TGTGCCAGCAGCGGGGGGTTAAGCAATCAGCCCCAGCATTTT
-,TRBJ2-7,TRBV11-3,TRBD2,CASSGRLAGGVYEQYF,TGTGCCAGCAGCGGGCGTCTAGCGGGAGGGGTTTACGAGCAGTACTTC
-,TRBJ2-1,TRBV27,-,CASSLTGLGYNEQFF,TGTGCCAGCAGTTTAACAGGGCTTGGATACAATGAGCAGTTCTTC
-,TRBJ2-1,TRBV5-1,TRBD2,CASRSGLAGNEQFF,TGCGCCAGCAGATCGGGACTAGCGGGTAATGAGCAGTTCTTC
-,TRBJ1-6,TRBV4-2,-,CASSQVPRGSGNSPLHF,TGTGCCAGCAGCCAAGTTCCCAGGGGATCTGGTAATTCCCCCCTCCACTTT
-,TRBJ1-2,TRBV18,-,CASSPGGQFYGYTF,TGTGCCAGCTCTCCCGGTGGTCAATTCTATGGCTACACCTTC
-,TRBJ2-3,TRBV11-2,-,CASSFVPRGAPADTQYF,TGTGCCAGCAGTTTTGTCCCCAGGGGCGCCCCGGCAGATACGCAGTATTTT
-,TRBJ2-7,TRBV7-9,-,CASSLGGTPSYEQYF,TGTGCCAGCAGCTTGGGCGGGACGCCCTCCTACGAGCAGTACTTC
-,TRBJ2-5,TRBV30,-,CAWSPGWASGTQYF,TGTGCCTGGAGCCCGGGGTGGGCGAGTGGGACCCAGTACTTC
-,TRBJ1-1,TRBV7-6,-,CASSDTGGRMSMNTEAFF,TGTGCCAGCAGCGACACGGGAGGGAGAATGAGCATGAACACTGAAGCTTTCTTT
-,TRBJ2-5,TRBV7-3,TRBD2,CASSQLAGSAETQYF,TGTGCCAGCAGCCAACTAGCGGGGAGTGCCGAGACCCAGTACTTC
few,TRBJ2-5,TRBV21-1,-,CASSKERGSYQETQYF,TGTGCCAGCAGCAAAGAGAGAGGGAGTTACCAAGAGACCCAGTACTTC
-,TRBJ2-1,TRBV5-6,-,CASSFHEEQFF,TGTGCCAGCAGCTTCCACGAGGAGCAGTTCTTC
once,TRBJ2-3,TRBV7-9,TRBD2,CASSTGTSGYTDTQYF,TGTGCCAGCAGCACGGGGACTAGCGGCTACACAGATACGCAGTATTTT
-,TRBJ2-3,TRBV7-9,TRBD2,CASSFRAGGGTDTQYF,TGTGCCAGCAGCTTCCGAGCGGGGGGAGGCACAGATACGCAGTATTTT
-,TRBJ2-2,TRBV9,-,CASSASTGTGELFF,TGTGCCAGCAGCGCCTCTACTGGCACCGGGGAGCTGTTTTTT
-,TRBJ2-1,TRBV7-9,-,CASSWAAGYSEQFF,TGTGCCAGCAGCTGGGCAGCGGGTTACAGTGAGCAGTTCTTC
-,TRBJ2-7,TRBV4-3,-,CASSHGTPNEQYF,TGCGCCAGCAGCCACGGGACTCCAAACGAGCAGTACTTC
few,TRBJ2-7,TRBV29-1,TRBD1,CSVVTGGREQYF,TGCAGCGTTGTCACAGGGGGACGCGAGCAGTACTTC
-,TRBJ2-2,TRBV7-2,TRBD2,CASSLSLLAGGPTGELFF,TGTGCCAGCAGCTTAAGCCTACTAGCGGGGGGGCCGACCGGGGAGCTGTTTTTT
-,TRBJ1-5,TRBV5-6,-,CASSLAGIAVSGPQHF,TGTGCCAGCAGCTTGGCCGGGATAGCGGTCTCGGGGCCCCAGCATTTT
-,TRBJ1-2,TRBV6-5,-,CASSYSIAGPYGYTF,TGTGCCAGCAGTTACTCGATAGCGGGGCCGTATGGCTACACCTTC
-,TRBJ2-1,TRBV5-8,TRBD1,CASSDRWGQGFYNEQFF,TGTGCCAGCAGCGATCGCTGGGGACAGGGTTTCTACAATGAGCAGTTCTTC
-,TRBJ1-1,TRBV27,-,CASRTGLTEAFF,TGTGCCAGCCGAACAGGGCTCACTGAAGCTTTCTTT
-,TRBJ2-3,TRBV2,TRBD2,CASSEYGSGSGSTDTQYF,TGTGCCAGCAGTGAATACGGTTCGGGTAGCGGGAGCACAGATACGCAGTATTTT
-,TRBJ2-2,TRBV7-6,-,CASTQAVYSNTGELFF,TGTGCCAGCACCCAAGCGGTCTACTCGAACACCGGGGAGCTGTTTTTT
once,TRBJ2-2,TRBV5-1,TRBD2,CASSLELAGATGELFF,TGCGCCAGCAGCTTGGAACTAGCGGGGGCCACCGGGGAGCTGTTTTTT
-,TRBJ2-5,TRBV7-9,TRBD1,CASSPTGGEGETQYF,TGTGCCAGCAGCCCGACAGGGGGCGAAGGAGAGACCCAGTACTTC